This T cell receptor beta chain comes out of a study of blood T cells in healthy people across ages. Then a second PCR, running about 7 to 11 cycles, was carried out with a sample-barcoded 5' primer and a J-beta primer mix. A single record per CDR3 protein comes from TCRdb applying MiXCR to the 5' RACE reads. The sample includes 1.5 million to 2 million distinct CDR3 sequences, about 50% seen only once; the top ten take 2.1%. The CDR3 loop spans 11 amino acids. Germline V lookup: CDR1 DFQATT, CDR2 SNEGSKA (reference sequence). This receptor was identified in a woman aged 40 to 55 in good health. V usage is TRBV20-1 and J usage is TRBJ1-2; 9 nucleotides agree with TRBD1. Sequences were obtained from blood. The CDR3 nucleotides read TGCAGCTCGGACAGGGGTGATGGCTACACCTTC. Translating it yields CSSDRGDGYTF.